This TCR beta chain is drawn from a study of memory CD4+ T cells and cytomegalovirus serostatus (dated by TCRdb to about 2019). For the wider study: The cohort included about 33 healthy adults from Belgium, of whom 9 were CMV seropositive and approximately 25 were CMV seronegative. CD4+ memory TCRbeta repertoires of a Belgian cohort with known cytomegalovirus serostatus were sequenced in order to replicate a published TCR-based CMV serostatus classifier. Beyond this particular receptor, the publication reports: Of under 200 previously reported CMV-associated TCRbeta sequences, around 67 appeared in the CD4+ memory repertoires, each in one to five individuals. A median bootstrapped AUC of almost 0.96 with a 95% CI of 0.76-1.00 was achieved on the Belgian cohort by the original-framework classifier. The results were interpreted as suggesting that the CMV-associated TCR signature is mostly present in the CD4+ memory repertoire. Only CD4+CD45RO+ memory cells were sequenced, unlike the original study, which covered naive and memory CD4+ and CD8+ populations. CMV serostatus prediction reached a median bootstrapped AUC of about 0.95 with the original framework and just under 0.93 with a US-trained random forest.

Per the germline V gene, SNHLY is the CDR1 and FYNNEI is the CDR2. Inclusive of the bounding cysteine and phenylalanine, the CDR3 is 14 residues long. Only the CDR3 DNA stays, 42 bases, in frame from base 1. At the junction V is shortened by 4 bases and J by 8 bases, with 15 bases in between. The Quick-DNA Microprep Kit was used to extract genomic DNA from the sorted cells. TCRbeta DNA was amplified with the immunoSEQ hsTCRbeta kit following the manufacturer's protocol. TCRbeta libraries were sequenced on an Illumina MiSeq instrument. The authors processed their data as follows. Removing out-of-frame sequences left roughly 2.4 million distinct TCRbeta sequences, an average of roughly 67,000 per individual. Each individual was scored according to the count of 160 or so previously reported CMV-associated TCRbeta sequences and the total productive distinct TCRbeta count. A beta-binomial model was reimplemented in Python, and random forests from scikit-learn, run with default parameters, were trained on data from the US cohort. On the Belgian cohort, classifier performance was reported as the median AUC, along with percentile confidence intervals, across 10,000 bootstrap iterations. TCRdb limited this immuneACCESS table to in-frame rearrangements with V and J called. A share of clones is missing; checked studies link under half to unresolved V genes, and the rest is unexplained. Clonal size and the V and J genes are those of that table, whereas D and trimming came from the DNA. Present in this sample are some 54,000 clones, 65% to 85% of which were seen just once. Approximately 1.9% of the sample goes to the ten largest clones.

Single viable CD3+CD4+CD8-CD45RO+ cells were sorted as memory CD4+ T cells on a FACSAria II. CMV serostatus was determined using a Roche Elecsys assay that detects serum IgG against CMV pp150, pp28, p38 and p52. Following thawing, total CD4+ T cells were enriched through positive selection using CD4 magnetic microbeads. The samples came from a different study that was designed specifically to examine the CD4+ T cell memory repertoire. Peripheral blood mononuclear cells were isolated and cryopreserved according to standard operating procedures, and serum was kept at -80 degrees C. Staining used CD3-PerCP (BW264/56), CD4-APC (RPA-T4), CD45RO-PE (UCHT1) and CD8-Pacific Orange (3B5) antibodies, with Sytox blue excluding non-viable cells. Comments on this clone: Its specific antigen is unknown. Base qualities are not at hand, and no much larger clone is one base apart.

This receptor was taken from an adult in good health and CMV-seropositive. Sequences were obtained from memory CD4+ T cells from blood. The rearranged segments are TRBV2 and TRBJ2-1, with a weak D call of TRBD2 (6 bases match). The nucleotides read TGTGCCAGCAGTGTCGGCCGGGAGTTCTATGAGCAGTTCTTC. Translated, this is CASSVGREFYEQFF.